This T cell receptor beta chain stems from a study of read filtering for tumor transcriptome and immune sequencing. Whole-study context: Per sample, TCR-region reads ranged about 3.5 to 11 million by IR-seq, roughly 85 to 1,300 by RNA-seq.

This CDR3 region has 16 residues. The ends lost 0 bases at V and 1 base at J; junction bases unmatched: 5. The germline V gene has CDR1 SQVTM and CDR2 ANQGSEA. The library was built from about 400 ng RNA with molecular barcoded adaptors for alpha/delta and beta/gamma chains. Each CDR3 protein gets one entry after TCRdb re-called the reads with MiXCR. This sample carries about 86,000 distinct CDR3 sequences, 10% to 15% of them seen once, and the ten largest clones take 14% to 15%. This clonotype came up many times. Sequencing was performed on a population of CD138-negative cells sorted from bone marrow. This TCR was recovered from a donor aged 40 or older with multiple myeloma. V usage is TRBV29-1 and J usage is TRBJ2-1; 8 nucleotides line up with TRBD2. CDR3 DNA sequence: TGCAGCGTTGAAGAAGGAGCGGGAGAGTCCTACAATGAGCAGTTCTTC. It encodes CSVEEGAGESYNEQFF.